This passage covers 24 T cell receptor beta chains from one sample sequenced in a study of T-cell memory formation after mild COVID-19. TCRdb independently ran MiXCR on the 5' RACE reads; one entry per CDR3 protein. The sample records approximately 200,000 distinct CDR3 sequences, roughly 17% being singletons. The sample taken for sequencing was PBMCs or a T cell subset sorted from them (not recorded which). Receptor source: an adult woman who had mild COVID-19 (a few samples of this study predate the infection). Cell type and time point are not known.

This clonotype turned up a few times. The chain is built from TRBV7-8 and TRBJ1-6; unclear D gene. Germline loops: CDR1 SGHVS, CDR2 FQNEAQ. The CDR3 sequence is 14 residues long. V shed 2 bases and J shed 7 bases, with 9 bases lying between them. CDR3 coding DNA: TGTGCCAGCAGCTTATGGAGAGCGAATTCACCCCTCCACTTT. Amino acids: CASSLWRANSPLHF.

The chain uses TRBV12-3 or TRBV12-4 and TRBJ2-1, with 8 positions matching TRBD2. The CDR3 length is 15 residues. Trimming at V came to 5 bases and at J to 3 bases, leaving 6 bases not matched to a gene. The CDR3 reads CASSPTSGDYNEQFF. The CDR3 DNA follows: TGTGCCAGCAGTCCCACTAGCGGAGACTACAATGAGCAGTTCTTC.

This rearrangement joins TRBV6-2 or TRBV6-3 to TRBJ2-7, with D possibly matching TRBD1 (6 bases). Trimming left V 5 bases short and J 3 bases short, with 11 bases between. CDR1 is MNHEY, CDR2 SVGEGT, per germline. CDR3 length: 13 amino acids. The CDR3 spells CASSGQYIYEQYF. CDR3 nucleotides: TGTGCCAGCAGTGGACAGTATATCTACGAGCAGTACTTC.

J is TRBJ2-2 and V is TRBV15, with unresolved D. The CDR3 has 13 residues. V dropped 7 bases and J dropped 4 bases, with 10 bases sitting between them. Germline values: CDR1 LNHNV, CDR2 YYDKDF (reference sequence). Written as DNA, the CDR3 is TGTGCCACCAACCCAGGTTCCACCGGGGAGCTGTTTTTT. Translating gives CATNPGSTGELFF.

V usage is TRBV7-2 and J usage is TRBJ2-7, with 7 bases matching TRBD1. CDR1 is SGHTA, CDR2 FQGNSA, per germline. CDR3 size: 15 residues. Trimming removed 2 bases from V and 6 bases from J; junction bases left unmatched: 10. In DNA form, the CDR3 reads TGTGCCAGCAGCTTAACCCTGACTGGGACAGCCGAGCAGTACTTC. This codes for CASSLTLTGTAEQYF.

This clonotype was observed a few times. The chain's CDR3 is CSASIRTGGLDNEQFF. CDR3 sequence (DNA): TGCAGTGCTAGCATAAGGACAGGGGGCCTCGACAATGAGCAGTTCTTC. The chain combines TRBV20-1 with TRBJ2-1, with 11 positions matching TRBD1. CDR3 size: 16 residues. Germline V gene lookup returns CDR1 DFQATT and CDR2 SNEGSKA (reference sequence). Trimming cost V 3 bases and J 5 bases; bases outside gene matches: 9.

This chain joins TRBV12-3 or TRBV12-4 and TRBJ2-1; D uncertain. The CDR3 is 14 residues long. V gave up 3 bases and J gave up 5 bases, with 11 bases separating them. CDR3 sequence reads: CASSLARINNEQFF. The DNA for the CDR3 is TGTGCCAGCAGTTTGGCACGGATAAACAATGAGCAGTTCTTC.

This clonotype has a handful of counts. The V and J genes are TRBV5-1 and TRBJ1-1; TRBD1 aligns across 7 bases. This CDR3 has 16 amino acids. After removal of 4 bases from V and 0 bases from J, the junction contained 9 bases not matched to a gene. CDR1 is SGHRS and CDR2 is YFSETQ in the germline V gene. For the CDR3, the DNA is TGCGCCAGCAGCCAAACGACAGGGTTGATGAACACTGAAGCTTTCTTT. Translated, it gives CASSQTTGLMNTEAFF. Full variable domain (remainder filled in from reference TRBV5-1 and TRBJ1-1): KAGVTQTPRYLIKTRGQQVTLSCSPISGHRSVSWYQQTPGQGLQFLFEYFSETQRNKGNFPGRFSGRQFSNSRSEMNVSTLELGDSALYLCASSQTTGLMNTEAFFGQGTRLTVV.

This clonotype was detected a few times. The DNA of the CDR3 is TGTGCCAGCAGGAATACGGGCTCTCCTTCACCCCTCCACTTT. Translating gives CASRNTGSPSPLHF. The chain has TRBV12-3 or TRBV12-4 and TRBJ1-6; D is uncertain. V lost 6 bases to trimming and J lost 9 bases, with 15 bases between them. CDR3 length equals 14 residues.

A few counts support this clonotype. The J gene is TRBJ2-4, the V gene TRBV28, with 9 bases fitting TRBD2. CDR1 is MDHEN, CDR2 SYDVKM, per germline. V lost 7 bases and J lost 1; bases outside the gene matches: 2. The CDR3 contains 14 residues. As DNA, the CDR3 is TGTGCCAGCAATAGCGGGAGCGCCAAAAACATTCAGTACTTC. This translates into CASNSGSAKNIQYF.

This clonotype has just a few counts. V and J are TRBV5-1 and TRBJ2-1; either TRBD1 or TRBD2 may fit D (5 bases each). V was trimmed by 0 bases and J by 7 bases, leaving 14 bases between them. CDR1 and CDR2 (germline): SGHRS, YFSETQ. The length of the CDR3 is 15 residues. CDR3 in amino acids: CASSLGDLSGNEQFF. In DNA, the CDR3 is TGCGCCAGCAGCTTGGGGGACCTCTCTGGAAATGAGCAGTTCTTC. Full variable domain (rest looked up from reference TRBV5-1 and TRBJ2-1): KAGVTQTPRYLIKTRGQQVTLSCSPISGHRSVSWYQQTPGQGLQFLFEYFSETQRNKGNFPGRFSGRQFSNSRSEMNVSTLELGDSALYLCASSLGDLSGNEQFFGPGTRLTVL.

CDR3 nucleotide sequence: TGTGCCAGCTCTCGGGACTCCGGATCACCCCTCCACTTT. Translating it yields CASSRDSGSPLHF. The chain combines TRBV6-5 with TRBJ1-6; a possible D gene is TRBD1 (5 bases). The V gene's germline CDR1 is MNHEY and CDR2 SVGAGI. The CDR3 is 13 residues long. Trimming removed 8 bases from V and 10 bases from J, with 15 bases in between.

This clonotype came up a few times. J is TRBJ2-7 and V is TRBV29-1; D call uncertain. Germline V lookup: CDR1 SQVTM, CDR2 ANQGSEA. V was cut by 0 bases and J by 5 bases, with 17 bases left in between. CDR3 size: 15 residues. As DNA, the CDR3 is TGCAGCGTTGAAGATCCCGGATCGAAAAGGCACGAGCAGTACTTC. It specifies CSVEDPGSKRHEQYF.

The chain employs TRBV5-1 and TRBJ2-5; D is undetermined. Germline lookup yields CDR1 SGHRS and CDR2 YFSETQ. With 5 bases removed from V and 1 base from J, the gap between germline ends came to 6 bases. The CDR3 loop spans 12 amino acids. The CDR3 loop is CASRLGQETQYF. The CDR3 DNA reads TGCGCCAGCAGACTCGGCCAAGAGACCCAGTACTTC.

This clonotype was observed a few times. V is TRBV18 and J is TRBJ1-2; D remains ambiguous. The germline V gene has CDR1 KGHSH and CDR2 LQKENI. The CDR3 covers 13 residues. V was cut by 3 bases and J by 3 bases, with 8 bases left in between. CDR3 amino acids: CASSPVRDYGYTF. CDR3 sequence (DNA): TGTGCCAGCTCACCCGTTCGGGACTATGGCTACACCTTC.

This clonotype was recorded a few times. The chain has TRBV7-2 and TRBJ2-5; D remains unclear. V was clipped by 3 bases and J by 2 bases, with 10 bases between them. This CDR3 is built from 14 residues. Germline loops: CDR1 SGHTA, CDR2 FQGNSA. The DNA of the CDR3 is TGTGCCAGCAGCTTCTATGGGCAGCAAGAGACCCAGTACTTC. Encoded protein: CASSFYGQQETQYF.

The genes are TRBV11-2 and TRBJ2-1, with TRBD2 matching 9 bases. This CDR3 is built from 15 residues. Germline-derived CDR1 and CDR2 are SGHAT and FQNNGV. Losses at the gene ends were 3 bases for V and 5 bases for J; bases not matched to a gene: 5. For the CDR3, the DNA is TGTGCCAGCAGCTTGACTAGCGGTAGACACAATGAGCAGTTCTTC. This codes for CASSLTSGRHNEQFF.

The V call is TRBV30, the J call TRBJ2-1, with 10 bases aligning to TRBD2. V was pared by 5 bases and J by 8 bases, with 12 bases of the junction left unmatched. Germline CDR1 and CDR2: GTSNPN and SVGIG (reference sequence). CDR3 size: 15 residues. The CDR3 here is CAWVPTGLARHEQFF. CDR3 in DNA: TGTGCCTGGGTCCCCACGGGACTAGCGAGACATGAGCAGTTCTTC.

This clonotype was observed a handful of times. This rearrangement joins TRBV21-1 to TRBJ2-1. TRBV21-1 is annotated as a pseudogene. CDR3 length: 13 amino acids. CDR3 amino acids: CASSNRLASTQFF. For the CDR3, the DNA is TGTGCCAGCAGCAATAGGCTAGCGTCGACGCAGTTCTTC.

This clonotype was recorded a few times. This chain links TRBV13 with TRBJ2-5, with 8 positions matching TRBD1. Germline V gene sequence: CDR1 PRHDT, CDR2 FYEKMQ (reference sequence). This CDR3 region has 14 residues. V gave up 3 bases and J gave up 5 bases; unmatched junction bases: 5. The CDR3 region has the DNA TGTGCCAGCAGCTTGAACAGGGGGATGGAGACCCAGTACTTC. This sequence encodes CASSLNRGMETQYF.

This clonotype was counted a few times. The gene calls are TRBV7-2 and TRBJ1-1; D gene unclear. Germline V gene sequence: CDR1 SGHTA, CDR2 FQGNSA. CDR3 length equals 12 residues. The V end lost 2 bases, the J end lost 11 bases, and 12 bases lay between the germline ends. This CDR3 is CASSLTVDRAFF. CDR3 DNA: TGTGCCAGCAGCTTAACTGTAGATCGGGCTTTCTTT.

The chain links TRBV12-3 or TRBV12-4 to TRBJ1-1; D may be TRBD1 (6 bases). The V end was cut by 4 bases, the J end by 0 bases, with 12 bases between. This CDR3 is built from 15 residues. CDR3 coding DNA: TGTGCCAGCAGTTCACAGGGTTTCATGAACACTGAAGCTTTCTTT. It yields the protein CASSSQGFMNTEAFF.

The chain employs TRBV3-1 and TRBJ2-5, with TRBD1 matching 10 bases. There are 15 residues in the CDR3. Germline V lookup: CDR1 LGHDT, CDR2 YNNKEL (reference sequence). V lost 4 bases to trimming and J lost 4 bases; unmatched junction nucleotides: 6. The CDR3 region has the DNA TGTGCCAGCAGCCGGAGACAGGGGGCAAGAGAGACCCAGTACTTC. Protein: CASSRRQGARETQYF.

The chain joins TRBV7-2 to TRBJ1-1; D remains ambiguous. The CDR3 totals 14 residues. The V and J ends lost 0 bases and 1 base respectively, with 6 bases between them. Germline CDR1 is SGHTA and CDR2 is FQGNSA. CDR3 DNA: TGTGCCAGCAGCTTAGCCTCTCCGAACACTGAAGCTTTCTTT. This sequence encodes CASSLASPNTEAFF.